This T cell receptor beta chain comes out of a study of T cell changes during pregnancy in multiple sclerosis. Libraries were prepared by immunoSEQ multiplex PCR; TCRdb keeps only in-frame clonotypes and omits some of them. Of under 95,000 clones listed, around 92% are singletons. The CDR3 consists of 16 residues. Germline V gene sequence: CDR1 LNHNV, CDR2 YYDKDF (reference sequence). Deletions cut 0 bases from V and 4 bases from J, with 15 bases between. The sequence came from a female donor with multiple sclerosis, enrolled in a pregnancy study. This chain uses TRBV15 with TRBJ1-2; D unresolved. The specimen was peripheral blood, collected after pregnancy. This chain's CDR3 is CATSRDGPGSSYGYTF. DNA for the CDR3: TGTGCCACCAGCAGAGATGGGCCAGGTTCCAGCTATGGCTACACCTTC. Filled out from reference TRBV15 and TRBJ1-2, the complete variable domain reads DAMVIQNPRYQVTQFGKPVTLSCSQTLNHNVMYWYQQKSSQAPKLLFHYYDKDFNNEADTPDNFQSRRPNTSFCFLDIRSPGLGDTAMYLCATSRDGPGSSYGYTFGSGTRLTVV.